This T cell receptor (beta chain) was identified during a study of CD8 T cells in Susac syndrome (dated by TCRdb to between 2018 and 2020). Looking at the study overall: Repertoire sequencing was used to test whether CD8+ T cell activation and differentiation in Susac syndrome was antigen driven. General findings and caveats noted by the study authors: The TCR sequencing and HLA analysis was acknowledged to have included a relatively small number of individuals.

Of note for this clonotype: Its antigen target is currently unknown. No base quality information exists; no much larger clone differs at one position.

RNA was extracted using the RNeasy kit, and roughly 0.5 to 1 ug of the RNA was reverse transcribed with random hexamers. The immunoSEQ multiplex PCR assay, covering 54 Vbeta and 13 Jbeta segments, was used to amplify TCR beta CDR3 regions. PCR amplification bias was corrected using a synthetic template baseline for primer optimization and computational correction. On the authors' methods: Reads were annotated to V, D and J genes per IMGT and analyzed with immunoSEQ Analyzer, keeping only productive sequences. To calculate clonality, Shannon entropy was normalized by log2 of the number of productive unique sequences and then subtracted from one. For each patient and control, public and private clones were evaluated among the 100 most prevalent clones. Susac-specific clones were defined as absent from healthy and MS cohorts, some 1,000 published viral clones and other ImmuneACCESS disease sequences. TCRdb itself trimmed the public reads at Q25 with fastp, ran MiXCR and retained productive beta chains. Here each entry gathers all rows of one CDR3 protein and keeps the most common genes and DNA. The V and J calls here are based on TCRdb, not the publication. For this sample the table gives around 130,000 distinct CDR3 sequences, of which about 95% were detected only once. Together, the top ten hold more than 0.09% of the sample.

CDR1 is given as LGHDT and CDR2 as YNNKEL, both from the germline V gene (reference sequence). The cysteine opens and the phenylalanine closes a CDR3 of 14 amino acids. The entry retains the CDR3 DNA only, 42 bases that are in frame from base 1. Trimming at the junction amounts to 4 bases on V and 4 bases on J, and the germline ends lie 13 bases apart. Peripheral blood CD8+ and CD4+ T cells from healthy donors, Susac syndrome patients and multiple sclerosis patients were profiled using high-throughput TCR beta sequencing. Healthy donors were age- and sex-matched controls. Bulk CD8+ and CD4+ T cells were purified by magnetic negative isolation, whereas CD8+ TEMRA cells were enriched by FACS. Blood was drawn into EDTA tubes, processed within 24 hours, and PBMCs were isolated by density gradient centrifugation. PBMCs intended for TCR sequencing were cryopreserved in liquid nitrogen and thawed later in a water bath at 37 degrees C. A purity of at least 90% was achieved for sorted or isolated CD4+, CD8+ and CD8+ TEMRA cells.

Sequenced material: CD4+ T cells from PBMCs. This receptor was obtained from a human donor in good health. The chain couples TRBV3-1 to TRBJ1-1, with no confidently assigned D gene. The nucleotide sequence is TGTGCCAGCAGCCCCGCTACGAGTATCACTGAAGCTTTCTTT. It translates as CASSPATSITEAFF.